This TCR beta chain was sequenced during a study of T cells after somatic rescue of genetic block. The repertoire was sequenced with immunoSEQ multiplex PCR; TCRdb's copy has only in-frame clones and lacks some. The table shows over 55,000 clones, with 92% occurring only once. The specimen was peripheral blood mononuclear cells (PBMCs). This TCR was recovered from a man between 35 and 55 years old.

The DNA for the CDR3 is TGCGCCAGCAGCCAAGCGAAACAGGGGAATTCACCCCTCCACTTT. It translates to CASSQAKQGNSPLHF. The V call is TRBV4-1, the J call TRBJ1-6; 7 nucleotides align to TRBD1. J was trimmed by 7 bases and V by 1 base; bases with no gene match: 4. Germline-derived CDR1 and CDR2 are MGHRA and YSYEKL. This CDR3 comprises 15 residues.